The 19 T cell receptor beta chains in this list originate from one sample, sequenced in a study (dated by TCRdb to the mid-2010s). Library preparation was by RT-PCR. The sequencer was an Illumina MiSeq. TCRdb redid the processing of the public reads, applying fastp at Q25 and MiXCR, and retained in-frame beta chains. Merged by CDR3 protein, the rows form single entries marked with the most common genes and DNA. Within this sample are 650,000 to 800,000 distinct CDR3 sequences, with 11% to 15% of them counted one time only. The biggest ten clones account for 3.6% of the sample. Sequencing input: memory CD4+ T cells from blood. Source of these receptors: a female donor in good health, serving as a healthy control.

This chain joins TRBV20-1 and TRBJ2-3; 9 positions agree with TRBD2. The V gene's germline CDR1 is DFQATT and CDR2 SNEGSKA (reference sequence). The CDR3 runs to 15 residues. The trim removed 2 bases at V and 2 bases at J, leaving 5 bases unmatched. CDR3 bases: TGCAGTGCTAGAATAGCGGGAGACTACACAGATACGCAGTATTTT. Translating it yields CSARIAGDYTDTQYF.

The chain carries TRBV24-1 and TRBJ2-2; D not certain. Germline V gene lookup returns CDR1 KGHDR and CDR2 SFDVKD. CDR3 length equals 14 residues. Between the trimmed V and J ends, which lost 7 bases and 2 bases, there was a span of 10 bases. In DNA, the CDR3 is TGTGCCACCAGGGGCAGAAAAAACACCGGGGAGCTGTTTTTT. This gives the protein CATRGRKNTGELFF.

This clonotype occurred a few times. The chain joins TRBV20-1 to TRBJ2-7; 9 bases are a match to TRBD2. Unmatched junction bases numbered 18, after V lost 6 bases and J lost 6 bases. This CDR3 contains 16 residues. CDR1 and CDR2 from the germline V gene are DFQATT and SNEGSKA (reference sequence). The CDR3 sequence is CSAESGRNPVGREQYF. The CDR3 coding sequence is TGCAGTGCCGAGAGCGGGAGGAACCCCGTTGGCCGCGAGCAGTACTTC.

The gene calls are TRBV27 and TRBJ2-5; D possibly corresponds to TRBD1 (7 bases). V was pared by 5 bases and J by 0 bases, with 13 bases between. CDR1 MNHEY and CDR2 SMNVEV come from the germline V gene (reference sequence). The CDR3 is made up of 15 amino acids. The CDR3 loop reads CASSRRGHYQETQYF. CDR3 DNA sequence: TGTGCCAGCAGTAGGAGGGGGCATTACCAAGAGACCCAGTACTTC.

The chain employs TRBV24-1 and TRBJ1-5; 8 nucleotides agree with TRBD1. The CDR3 loop spans 13 amino acids. Germline-derived CDR1 and CDR2 are KGHDR and SFDVKD. The junction had 0 bases not matched to a gene; V was cut back by 3 bases and J by 6 bases. In DNA, the CDR3 is TGTGCCACCAGTGATGGACAGGGTCAGCCCCAGCATTTT. Its protein is CATSDGQGQPQHF.

This chain joins TRBV5-1 and TRBJ2-7, with D maybe TRBD2 (5 bases). The ends were cut back, 7 bases at V and 3 bases at J, with 14 bases in the middle. The CDR3 length is 13 residues. The germline CDR1 and CDR2 sequences are SGHRS and YFSETQ. This CDR3 reads CASPEMEDYEQYF. DNA of the CDR3: TGCGCCAGCCCTGAAATGGAGGACTACGAGCAGTACTTC.

J is TRBJ2-7 and V is TRBV10-3, with D perhaps TRBD2 (5 bases). Germline V gene lookup returns CDR1 ENHRY and CDR2 SYGVKD. The CDR3 is 12 residues long. Trimming left V 8 bases short and J 0 bases short, with 8 bases between. The CDR3 spells CAISGSSYEQYF. CDR3 sequence (DNA): TGTGCCATCTCGGGAAGCTCCTACGAGCAGTACTTC.

This clonotype has just one count. This chain joins TRBV9 and TRBJ2-5, with 12 positions matching TRBD1. This CDR3 spans 17 amino acids. J lost 5 bases, V lost 0 bases, and 8 bases had no gene match. Germline V lookup: CDR1 SGDLS, CDR2 YYNGEE. The CDR3: CASSVAQGQGARETQYF. CDR3 DNA: TGTGCCAGCAGCGTAGCTCAGGGACAGGGGGCGCGGGAGACCCAGTACTTC.

The J gene is TRBJ2-2, the V gene TRBV5-1, with D possibly TRBD2 on 5 matching bases. Germline V gene sequence: CDR1 SGHRS, CDR2 YFSETQ. This CDR3 comprises 17 residues. The ends were cut back, 4 bases at V and 0 bases at J, with 16 bases in the middle. The CDR3 DNA is TGCGCCAGCAGCCCAAAGGACGGGCGGGCGAACACCGGGGAGCTGTTTTTT. This gives the protein CASSPKDGRANTGELFF.

The chain joins TRBV4-3 to TRBJ2-1; no firm D call. Trimming shortened V by 0 bases and J by 6 bases, and 6 bases separated the two germline ends. Germline V gives CDR1 LGHNA, CDR2 YSLEER. The CDR3 is 13 amino acids. The CDR3 DNA sequence: TGCGCCAGCAGCCAAGATACCTGCAATGAGCAGTTCTTC. Translated, it gives CASSQDTCNEQFF.

Many counts were recorded for this clonotype. The V call is TRBV7-2, the J call TRBJ1-5; 9 bases align to TRBD1. Germline assignment: CDR1 SGHTA and CDR2 FQGNSA. Trimming took 3 bases from V and 6 from J; bases not matched to a gene: 6. The CDR3 sequence is 15 residues long. CDR3 region: CASSFGTGLGQPQHF. The CDR3 coding sequence is TGTGCCAGCAGCTTTGGGACAGGGTTGGGTCAGCCCCAGCATTTT.

This clonotype was recorded at least ten times. The V call is TRBV9, the J call TRBJ2-5; D is unresolved. The CDR3 covers 13 residues. Per the germline V gene, CDR1 is SGDLS and CDR2 is YYNGEE. Trimming removed 0 bases at V and 0 bases at J, with 3 bases between. The CDR3 bases are TGTGCCAGCAGCGTAGAAAACCAAGAGACCCAGTACTTC. Its translation is CASSVENQETQYF.

This rearrangement joins TRBV4-3 to TRBJ1-1; D gene uncertain. Trimming removed 0 bases at V and 2 bases at J, with 10 bases between. This CDR3 has 15 residues. The V gene's germline CDR1 is LGHNA and CDR2 YSLEER. DNA of the CDR3: TGCGCCAGCAGCCAAGAGGAGGGCCTTAACACTGAAGCTTTCTTT. Its protein is CASSQEEGLNTEAFF.

The chain carries TRBV7-9 and TRBJ2-2, with 14 bases matching TRBD2. The J segment lost 4 bases and the V segment lost 5 bases, leaving 12 bases of the junction unmatched. Per the germline V gene, CDR1 is SEHNR and CDR2 is FQNEAQ (reference sequence). This CDR3 region has 19 residues. CDR3 amino acids: CASSTTSGLAGVATGELFF. The CDR3, as DNA: TGTGCCAGCAGCACAACCTCGGGACTAGCGGGAGTTGCCACCGGGGAGCTGTTTTTT.

This clonotype has only a few counts. The chain employs TRBV20-1 and TRBJ2-1; 8 positions match TRBD1. V gave up 3 bases and J gave up 9 bases; unmatched junction bases: 13. Germline assignment: CDR1 DFQATT and CDR2 SNEGSKA (reference sequence). The CDR3 covers 15 residues. CDR3 in amino acids: CSAREISTGAPEQFF. DNA for the CDR3: TGCAGTGCTAGGGAAATTTCGACAGGGGCTCCTGAGCAGTTCTTC.

The rearrangement links TRBV3-1 to TRBJ1-6; possibly TRBD1 for D (6 bases). The CDR3 is 14 residues long. V was pared by 5 bases and J by 6 bases, with 11 bases between. The germline gives CDR1 LGHDT, CDR2 YNNKEL (reference sequence). The CDR3 reads CASSAQGSNSPLHF. CDR3 bases: TGTGCCAGCAGCGCACAGGGAAGTAATTCACCCCTCCACTTT.

This clonotype was picked up a small number of times. The rearrangement joins TRBV20-1 to TRBJ2-3; TRBD2 aligns across 13 bases. The germline gives CDR1 DFQATT, CDR2 SNEGSKA (reference sequence). V trimming: 6 bases; J trimming: 6 bases; junction bases outside the gene matches: 3. The CDR3 runs 13 residues. The DNA of the CDR3 is TGCAGTGCCCCGACTAGCGGGAGGGATACGCAGTATTTT. Amino acids: CSAPTSGRDTQYF.

This clonotype was found many times. This CDR3 is CSVEIGTANYGYTF. For the CDR3, the DNA is TGCAGCGTTGAAATTGGGACAGCTAACTATGGCTACACCTTC. V is TRBV29-1 and J is TRBJ1-2, with TRBD1 matching 7 bases. CDR3 length: 14 residues. Looked up from germline, CDR1 is SQVTM and CDR2 is ANQGSEA. V shed 2 bases and J 0 bases; nucleotides not matched to a gene: 3.

This clonotype has at least ten counts. The CDR3 DNA reads as TGTGCCATCAGTGAGTCCACCCCCCAAAGCATTCAGTACTTC. It encodes CAISESTPQSIQYF. The rearrangement joins TRBV10-3 to TRBJ2-4, with unresolved D. This CDR3 spans 14 amino acids. The germline V gene encodes CDR1 ENHRY and CDR2 SYGVKD. V was trimmed by 0 bases and J by 9 bases, leaving 12 bases between them.